Detailed here is one TCR beta chain. Other nucleotide sequences in the sample specify the same CDR3. The entry originates in a study of blood T cell repertoires in COVID-19. Study summary: Acute and convalescent COVID-19 samples came from the United States, Italy and Spain. In each case, the material was cDNA or gDNA derived from T cells, B-cell-depleted T cells, or PBMCs.

The CDR3 extends over 17 amino acids. V shed 1 base and J 2 bases; nucleotides not matched to a gene: 8. Per germline, CDR1 SGHVS and CDR2 FNYEAQ. Under the authors' procedure: Quantification of nucleated cells was approximated via reference gene primer amplification. The table came from immunoSEQ multiplex PCR; TCRdb's copy has only in-frame clones and leaves some out. The D gene and trimming were derived from the DNA, and the V and J assignments and clone size from that table. The repertoire holds 300,000 to 400,000 clones, with around 91% as singletons. V is TRBV7-6 and J is TRBJ2-3; 8 bases are a match to TRBD2. The sequence came from a woman aged 18-29 years who had recovered from COVID-19. The sample was peripheral blood. The CDR3 sequence: CASSLGPGLDPTDTQYF. CDR3 coding DNA: TGTGCCAGCAGCTTAGGGCCGGGACTAGACCCCACAGATACGCAGTATTTT.